Reported below is one T cell receptor (beta chain). The sample comes from a study of blood T cell repertoires in COVID-19. V lost 2 bases to trimming and J lost 0 bases, with 5 bases between them. The CDR3 is made up of 14 amino acids. Germline V lookup: CDR1 MNHNS, CDR2 SASEGT. The protocol was immunoSEQ multiplex PCR, while the TCRdb copy is restricted to in-frame clones and leaves out a portion. The repertoire holds fewer than 200,000 clones, with 65% to 90% as singletons. Sequencing was done on a sample of peripheral blood. The V and J genes are TRBV6-1 and TRBJ1-5; D uncertain. This TCR was recovered from a middle-aged man with active or convalescent COVID-19. The CDR3 loop reads CASSEHSSNQPQHF. For the CDR3, the DNA is TGTGCCAGCAGTGAACACAGTAGCAATCAGCCCCAGCATTTT.